Below, one T cell receptor (beta chain) is given with its context. The antigen it binds to is not known. No qualities accompany the bases; no much larger clone lies one base away. The data stem from a study of preoperative IRX-2 immunotherapy in early breast cancer (dated by TCRdb to about 2019). Library generation was performed with the immunoSEQ multiplex PCR assay. As stored in TCRdb, this immuneACCESS dataset retains in-frame rearrangements with V and J assigned. A fraction of the clones does not appear; measured against another copy, unresolved V genes explain less than half of the discrepancy, and the remainder lacks a known reason. In this sample the table shows around 62,000 clones, roughly 94% of which occur a single time. Clones ranked in the top ten supply around 1.7% of the sample. The meaning of the sample's treatment or condition label: preoperative locoregional IRX-2 cytokine immunotherapy. The samples were obtained from a phase Ib study that tested preoperative, locoregional IRX-2 cytokine immunotherapy meant to prime immune responses. Patients with early-stage breast cancer who were given IRX-2 before surgery served as donors.

Specimen collection occurred from a patient treated with IRX-2 immunotherapy. The receptor comes from a human donor with breast cancer.

The CDR3 region has the sequence CASSPRTGEPQHF. The sequenced DNA: TGTGCCAGCAGCCCGAGGACAGGGGAGCCCCAGCATTTT. The chain uses TRBV7-2 and TRBJ1-5; the junction holds 9 bases that match TRBD1. The CDR3 measures 13 amino acids from cysteine to phenylalanine. The CDR3 DNA has 39 bases and is translated from base 1. CDR1 and CDR2 are drawn from the germline V gene: SGHTA, FQGNSA. From V the trimming removes 5 bases and from J it removes 8 bases, while the gene matches leave 4 bases of the junction unaccounted for. Full variable domain (CDR3 extended with the reference TRBV7-2 and TRBJ1-5 proteins): GAGVSQSPSNKVTEKGKDVELRCDPISGHTALYWYRQSLGQGLEFLIYFQGNSAPDKSGLPSDRFSAERTGGSVSTLTIQRTQQEDSAVYLCASSPRTGEPQHFGDGTRLSIL.